Listed here are 20 T cell receptor beta chains from one sample, sequenced in a study of T cells after yellow fever vaccination. TCRdb reanalysed the 5' RACE reads using MiXCR and keeps one entry per CDR3 protein. This sample carries 500,000 to 650,000 distinct CDR3 sequences, about 13% of them seen once, and the ten largest clones take roughly an eighth. The input for sequencing was PBMCs, taken on the day of the yellow fever booster vaccination. The receptors were sampled from a young man who received the YFV17D yellow fever vaccine.

The V gene is TRBV7-9, the J gene TRBJ1-2, with D hard to call. Germline lookup yields CDR1 SEHNR and CDR2 FQNEAQ (reference sequence). Deletions cut 5 bases from V and 7 bases from J, with 11 bases between. The CDR3 totals 12 residues. DNA for the CDR3: TGTGCCAGCAGCCTGCAGCCGGGTGGCTACACCTTC. Its translation: CASSLQPGGYTF.

This clonotype came up a few times. CDR3 residues: CASSLAGTPTYEQYF. CDR3 sequence (DNA): TGTGCCAGCTCTCTCGCCGGGACTCCTACCTACGAGCAGTACTTC. The rearrangement joins TRBV18 to TRBJ2-7; tentatively, D is TRBD2 (6 bases). From germline, CDR1 is KGHSH and CDR2 LQKENI. Trimming removed 6 bases from V and 2 bases from J, with 17 bases in between. This CDR3 region has 15 residues.

This clonotype was counted a single time. The chain joins TRBV19 to TRBJ2-2; D gene ambiguous. The CDR3 extends over 14 amino acids. The germline CDR1 and CDR2 sequences are LNHDA and SQIVND (reference sequence). V gave up 6 bases and J gave up 0 bases, with 8 bases separating them. The CDR3 here is CASSQQANTGELFF. CDR3 DNA sequence: TGTGCCAGTAGCCAACAAGCGAACACCGGGGAGCTGTTTTTT.

This chain links TRBV9 with TRBJ2-7; 9 bases map to TRBD2. CDR3 length: 14 residues. CDR1 and CDR2 from the germline V gene are SGDLS and YYNGEE. The trim removed 3 bases at V and 9 bases at J, leaving 10 bases unmatched. The CDR3 nucleotides read TGTGCCAGCAGCGCGACTAGCGGTCCCCAGGGGCAGTACTTC. Protein sequence: CASSATSGPQGQYF.

This chain links TRBV4-3 with TRBJ1-5; weak D call: TRBD1 (6 bases). CDR3 length equals 15 residues. Trimming stripped 3 bases from V and 3 bases from J, with 12 bases between. Germline lookup yields CDR1 LGHNA and CDR2 YSLEER. The CDR3 region is CASSQLQGPNQPQHF. CDR3 sequence (DNA): TGCGCCAGCAGCCAGCTCCAGGGGCCCAATCAGCCCCAGCATTTT.

The rearrangement uses TRBV20-1 and TRBJ2-7; D is ambiguous. This CDR3 region has 12 residues. Looked up from germline, CDR1 is DFQATT and CDR2 is SNEGSKA (reference sequence). V was shortened by 6 bases and J by 6 bases, with 15 bases between the two germline ends. CDR3 bases: TGCAGTGCCGCTAGTCCCTGGGGCGAGCAGTACTTC. Protein sequence: CSAASPWGEQYF.

This chain uses TRBV5-6 with TRBJ1-2; unclear D gene. V gave up 7 bases and J gave up 3 bases, with 16 bases separating them. The germline gives CDR1 SGHDT, CDR2 YYEEEE. This CDR3 region has 14 residues. The CDR3 region is CASGAGQTYYGYTF. The CDR3 coding sequence is TGTGCCAGCGGCGCGGGTCAGACATACTATGGCTACACCTTC.

This CDR3 is CSVRTGGAYGYTF. The CDR3 DNA sequence: TGCAGCGTTAGGACAGGGGGCGCCTATGGCTACACCTTC. The chain links TRBV29-1 to TRBJ1-2, with 11 bases aligning to TRBD1. The CDR3 contains 13 residues. Germline-derived CDR1 and CDR2 are SQVTM and ANQGSEA. Trimming took 5 bases from V and 4 from J; bases not matched to a gene: 3.

This clonotype occurred many times. The chain combines TRBV10-3 with TRBJ2-5, with 10 bases aligning to TRBD2. The V segment lost 3 bases and the J segment 4 bases; nucleotides outside the gene matches: 2. Germline CDR1 reads ENHRY; CDR2 reads SYGVKD. The CDR3 length is 14 residues. As DNA, the CDR3 is TGTGCCATCAGTGAAACTAGCGGGATAGAGACCCAGTACTTC. Its translation is CAISETSGIETQYF.

The chain recombines TRBV9 with TRBJ2-4; D may be TRBD1 or TRBD2 (5 bases each). Germline-derived CDR1 and CDR2 are SGDLS and YYNGEE. The CDR3 covers 15 residues. V lost 3 bases, J lost 8 bases, and 18 bases lay in between. The DNA of the CDR3 is TGTGCCAGCAGCGCCGGGACGGACATTATAGACATTCAGTACTTC. Its translation: CASSAGTDIIDIQYF.

This clonotype was recorded a few times. V gene TRBV20-1 combines with J gene TRBJ2-2; no firm D call. Trimming took off 3 bases at V and 3 bases at J, with 14 bases between the two ends. Looked up from germline, CDR1 is DFQATT and CDR2 is SNEGSKA (reference sequence). The CDR3 loop spans 15 amino acids. The CDR3: CSARSLPIDTGELFF. The DNA of the CDR3 is TGCAGTGCTAGGTCACTCCCAATAGACACCGGGGAGCTGTTTTTT.

The genes are TRBV3-1 and TRBJ2-6; D ambiguous. V lost 2 bases, J lost 2 bases, and 10 bases lay in between. The CDR3 runs 16 residues. CDR1 and CDR2 from the germline V gene are LGHDT and YNNKEL (reference sequence). CDR3 amino acids: CASSQHILTGANVLTF. CDR3 bases: TGTGCCAGCAGCCAACACATTCTAACTGGGGCCAACGTCCTGACTTTC.

In its sample, this clonotype was seen a few times. The V and J genes are TRBV28 and TRBJ2-5; D ambiguous. The V gene lost 7 bases and the J gene lost 1 base, with 22 bases spanning the gap. CDR1 MDHEN and CDR2 SYDVKM come from the germline V gene. There are 17 residues in the CDR3. CDR3 DNA sequence: TGTGCCAGCACCCTACCGGGCGGTGGTAGAGTCCAAGAGACCCAGTACTTC. As protein: CASTLPGGGRVQETQYF.

This clonotype was seen ten or more times. This sequence joins TRBV7-2 and TRBJ2-7; TRBD2 agrees at 10 bases. The CDR3 has 16 residues. After removal of 1 base from V and 8 bases from J, the junction contained 11 bases not matched to a gene. Germline loops: CDR1 SGHTA, CDR2 FQGNSA. CDR3 sequence reads: CASSLDPSGSIYQQYF. Written as DNA, the CDR3 is TGTGCCAGCAGCTTAGACCCTAGCGGGAGTATATATCAGCAGTACTTC.

V is TRBV20-1 and J is TRBJ1-5, with 8 bases matching TRBD1. The CDR3 has 15 amino acids. Germline CDR1 is DFQATT and CDR2 is SNEGSKA (reference sequence). The J segment lost 2 bases and the V segment lost 3 bases, leaving 6 bases of the junction unmatched. The chain's CDR3 is CSARRTGKGNQPQHF. CDR3 in DNA: TGCAGTGCTAGGCGGACAGGGAAGGGCAATCAGCCCCAGCATTTT.

The chain combines TRBV11-2 with TRBJ2-3; 13 bases match TRBD2. The CDR3 totals 19 residues. Germline V gene lookup returns CDR1 SGHAT and CDR2 FQNNGV. Trimming cost V 4 bases and J 6 bases; bases outside gene matches: 16. The CDR3 bases are TGTGCCAGCAGCTCAACCGGACTAGCGGGAGCTAGGAGGAGGGATACGCAGTATTTT. Translated, it gives CASSSTGLAGARRRDTQYF.

The rearrangement links TRBV12-3 or TRBV12-4 to TRBJ2-1; no firm D call. The CDR3 has 12 amino acids. V was shortened by 8 bases and J by 7 bases, with 12 bases between the two germline ends. CDR3 sequence: CASSYVSNEQFF. As DNA, the CDR3 is TGTGCCAGCTCCTACGTGTCGAATGAGCAGTTCTTC.

Only a few counts were recorded for this clonotype. The chain employs TRBV20-1 and TRBJ2-2, with D maybe TRBD2 (6 bases). This CDR3 is built from 12 residues. The germline V gene encodes CDR1 DFQATT and CDR2 SNEGSKA (reference sequence). V lost 6 bases and J lost 6, with 11 bases in between. The CDR3 loop is CSAGGGPGELFF. CDR3 in DNA: TGCAGTGCCGGCGGAGGGCCCGGGGAGCTGTTTTTT.

The rearrangement links TRBV20-1 to TRBJ2-2; perhaps TRBD2 as D (5 bases). From germline, CDR1 is DFQATT and CDR2 SNEGSKA (reference sequence). The CDR3 is 12 residues long. V dropped 7 bases and J dropped 6 bases, with 12 bases sitting between them. CDR3 bases: TGCAGTGGCCTGGAGAGGGCCGGGGAGCTGTTTTTT. As protein: CSGLERAGELFF.

This clonotype showed up just a few times. The chain carries TRBV7-2 and TRBJ1-1; weak D call: TRBD1 (5 bases). The CDR3 contains 12 residues. Trimming removed 2 bases at V and 8 bases at J, with 9 bases between. Per germline, CDR1 SGHTA and CDR2 FQGNSA. The CDR3 region is CASSLFGGEAFF. The DNA of the CDR3 is TGTGCCAGCAGCTTATTCGGGGGGGAAGCTTTCTTT.